The rows below give T cell receptor beta chains drawn from one sample of a study of human T cells and chemical hapten exposure. MiXCR, run by TCRdb on the RACE reads, gives a single entry per CDR3 protein. Among under 400,000 distinct CDR3 sequences listed, 4.5% to 5.5% were seen once. The sample consisted of whole blood, taken in connection with sensitization to the hapten diphenylcyclopropenone (DPC). Source of these receptors: a woman between 50 and 59 years old with alopecia areata. Some clones in this sample may be carry-over from other donors' samples. Both conserved end residues are part of each CDR3. A D gene is named only where the DNA matches it firmly. Expanded clones are given a class, and other clones once, few, many or no size at all.

many TRBJ2-1 TRBV28 TRBD2 TGTGCCAGCAGACTAGCGGGAGGCTCCTACAATGAGCAGTTCTTC CASRLAGGSYNEQFF
. TRBJ2-2 TRBV20-1 TRBD2 TGCAGTGCAGGGCTAGCGGGAGTAGGAACCGGGGAGCTGTTTTTT CSAGLAGVGTGELFF
. TRBJ2-5 TRBV11-2 . TGTGCCAGCAGGACAAACCGAGGACGGGACCAAGAGACCCAGTACTTC CASRTNRGRDQETQYF
few TRBJ1-3 TRBV12-3/TRBV12-4 . TGTGCCAGCATTCTACGGGGCATGGCTGGAAACACCATATATTTT CASILRGMAGNTIYF
few TRBJ2-5 TRBV5-1 . TGCGCCAGCAGCTTGGCATTGTCCATGCGAGAGACCCAGTACTTC CASSLALSMRETQYF
few TRBJ1-3 TRBV6-1 TRBD1 TGTGCCAGCAGTGAGGTGACAGGGGATGGAAACACCATATATTTT CASSEVTGDGNTIYF
many TRBJ1-1 TRBV5-1 . TGCGCCAGCAGCGCCCAGGTTACGGGGGGCACTGAAGCTTTCTTT CASSAQVTGGTEAFF
many TRBJ2-2 TRBV27 . TGTGCCAGCAAGTTTCAGTCGAACACCGGGGAGCTGTTTTTT CASKFQSNTGELFF
many TRBJ2-3 TRBV12-3/TRBV12-4 TRBD2 TGTGCCAGCAGATATAGCGGGGGAGGGACAGATACGCAGTATTTT CASRYSGGGTDTQYF
few TRBJ1-2 TRBV5-1 . TGCGCCAGCAGCTTGGCGTCCTCAACGGAAAACTATGGCTACACCTTC CASSLASSTENYGYTF
. TRBJ2-3 TRBV5-1 TRBD2 TGCGCCAGCAGCCCGGGGACTAGCCTAGATACGCAGTATTTT CASSPGTSLDTQYF
many TRBJ1-1 TRBV4-2 . TGTGCCAGCAGCCAAGAAGAGGGAGGGTTGAACACTGAAGCTTTCTTT CASSQEEGGLNTEAFF
few TRBJ2-7 TRBV27 . TGTGCCAGCAGCCGGCACGGGGTCGGGGAGCAGTACTTC CASSRHGVGEQYF
many TRBJ2-1 TRBV24-1 . TGTGCCTCAAGATCGCTGGATGAGCAGTTCTTC CASRSLDEQFF
. TRBJ1-6 TRBV10-3 . TGTGCCATCAGTGCGGATGAGAGAGATAATTCACCCCTCCACTTT CAISADERDNSPLHF
few TRBJ2-1 TRBV20-1 . TGCAGTGCTAGTCCGGCCCTGAGTTACAATGAGCAGTTCTTC CSASPALSYNEQFF
few TRBJ2-7 TRBV12-5 TRBD1 TGTGCTAGTGGTTTGACCGGGACAGGCGAGCAGTACTTC CASGLTGTGEQYF
. TRBJ1-1 TRBV19 . TGTGCCAGTAGTATAACAGGCTCAAGCACTGAAGCTTTCTTT CASSITGSSTEAFF
few TRBJ2-7 TRBV5-6 . TGTGCCAGCAGCGGAGCCATATTCTACGAGCAGTACTTC CASSGAIFYEQYF
many TRBJ2-5 TRBV7-2 . TGTGCCAGCAGCTTAGACGGGCCCGTCTCCCAAGAGACCCAGTACTTC CASSLDGPVSQETQYF
. TRBJ1-3 TRBV10-3 . TGTGCCATCAGTGAAGGGGCTCGCACTGGAAACACCATATATTTT CAISEGARTGNTIYF
many TRBJ2-5 TRBV5-1 . TGCGCCAGCAGCCCAAATGTGGCCCCACAAGAGACCCAGTACTTC CASSPNVAPQETQYF
many TRBJ2-7 TRBV24-1 TRBD2 TGTGCCACCAGTGATTCCGGGACGGTGGGGGGGGAGCAGTACTTC CATSDSGTVGGEQYF
few TRBJ1-6 TRBV18 TRBD1 TGTGCCAGCTCACCACCGGGACAGATATATAATTCACCCCTCCACTTT CASSPPGQIYNSPLHF
many TRBJ2-1 TRBV7-7 TRBD2 TGTGCCAGCAGCCCGGGACTAAAGAACGATGAGCAGTTCTTC CASSPGLKNDEQFF
. TRBJ2-3 TRBV29-1 . TGCAGCGTTTCCCAGCAATCGGCTAGCACAGATACGCAGTATTTT CSVSQQSASTDTQYF
. TRBJ2-2 TRBV5-6 . TGTGCCAGCAGCTCGGGGTTGAGCACCGGGGAGCTGTTTTTT CASSSGLSTGELFF
many TRBJ2-3 TRBV3-1 TRBD2 TGTGCCAGCAGCCTTCCGACTAGCGCCCCTAGCACAGATACGCAGTATTTT CASSLPTSAPSTDTQYF
many TRBJ2-1 TRBV4-2 . TGTGCCAGCAGCCAACGCCCGGGAGACACTCACAATGAGCAGTTCTTC CASSQRPGDTHNEQFF
many TRBJ2-1 TRBV24-1 . TGTGCCACCAGTGAACCCAGACAGATATCCTACAATGAGCAGTTCTTC CATSEPRQISYNEQFF
many TRBJ2-7 TRBV4-1 . TGCGCCAGCAGCCAAGAAAGGGACTTGGGAGAGCAGTACTTC CASSQERDLGEQYF
few TRBJ1-1 TRBV20-1 . TGCAGTGCTAGATCCGGGACAAGCACTGAAGCTTTCTTT CSARSGTSTEAFF
. TRBJ2-7 TRBV5-4 TRBD2 TGTGCCAGCAGCTTGGGGGCTAGCGGGGGCTCCTACGAGCAGTACTTC CASSLGASGGSYEQYF
many TRBJ2-1 TRBV11-2 TRBD1 TGTGCCAGCAAAGGACAGGGAATCTACAATGAGCAGTTCTTC CASKGQGIYNEQFF
. TRBJ1-6 TRBV6-5 . TGTGCCAGCAGTTCCAGACCGGCCTATAATTCACCCCTCCACTTT CASSSRPAYNSPLHF
many TRBJ1-1 TRBV12-3/TRBV12-4 . TGTGCCAGCAGTTCCGAACCTTCTTCGAACACTGAAGCTTTCTTT CASSSEPSSNTEAFF
. TRBJ2-7 TRBV6-5 . TGTGCCAGCAGTTATACGGGGGACCTCGAGCAGTACTTC CASSYTGDLEQYF
few TRBJ2-4 TRBV28 TRBD1 TGTGCCAGCAGTTTACAGGGGGCGGGGACCAAAAACATTCAGTACTTC CASSLQGAGTKNIQYF
few TRBJ1-1 TRBV7-9 . TGTGCCAGCAGCTCGTACCCCGGGGGGGCCCTCGGGGCTTTCTTT CASSSYPGGALGAFF
. TRBJ1-5 TRBV15 TRBD1 TGTGCCACCAGAATCGGGACAGGGGGCCCGAGCAATCAGCCCCAGCATTTT CATRIGTGGPSNQPQHF
many TRBJ1-1 TRBV6-5 . TGTGCCAGCGCGAGGAGAAAGGGCACTGAAGCTTTCTTT CASARRKGTEAFF